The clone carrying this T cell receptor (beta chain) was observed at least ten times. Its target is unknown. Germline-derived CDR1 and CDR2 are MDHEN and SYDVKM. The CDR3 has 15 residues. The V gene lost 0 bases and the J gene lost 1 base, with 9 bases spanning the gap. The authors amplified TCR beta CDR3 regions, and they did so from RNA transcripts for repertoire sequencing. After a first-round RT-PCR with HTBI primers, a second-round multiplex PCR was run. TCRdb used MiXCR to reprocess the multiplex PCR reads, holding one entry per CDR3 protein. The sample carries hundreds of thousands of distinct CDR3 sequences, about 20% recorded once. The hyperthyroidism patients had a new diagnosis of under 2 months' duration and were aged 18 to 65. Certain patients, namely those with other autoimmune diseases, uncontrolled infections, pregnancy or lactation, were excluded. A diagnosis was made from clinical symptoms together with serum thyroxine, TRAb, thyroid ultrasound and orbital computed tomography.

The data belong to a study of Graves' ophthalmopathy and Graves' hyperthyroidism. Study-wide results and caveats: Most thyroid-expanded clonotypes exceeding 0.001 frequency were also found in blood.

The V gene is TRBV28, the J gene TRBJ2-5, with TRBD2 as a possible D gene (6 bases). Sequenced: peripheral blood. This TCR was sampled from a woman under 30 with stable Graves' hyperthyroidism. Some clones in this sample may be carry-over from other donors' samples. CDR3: CASSLWRDPQETQYF. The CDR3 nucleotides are TGTGCCAGCAGTTTATGGCGGGATCCCCAAGAGACCCAGTACTTC.